The rows below give T cell receptor beta chains drawn from one sample of a study of persistence of HIV-infected CD4 T cells. For these receptors, no antigen is known. Clones were read by immunoSEQ multiplex PCR, and TCRdb kept only the in-frame ones, dropping some. The data contain more than 10,000 clones, about 65% of them singletons. Sequencing used CD4+ T cells sorted from PBMCs after approximately 19-hour stimulation, obtained from a patient who received antiretroviral therapy. Receptors originate from an adult man with HIV who was CMV-seropositive. CDR3s include the opening cysteine and the closing phenylalanine or tryptophan. Some rows have no size entry. The others give once, few or many, or a class for an expanded clone.

clone_size: once
v_call: TRBV5-1
j_call: TRBJ1-5
cdr3_aa: CASSLDGFPGNQPQHF

clone_size: .
v_call: TRBV7-2
j_call: TRBJ1-3
cdr3_aa: CASSPRGPLSGNTIYF

clone_size: once
v_call: TRBV19
j_call: TRBJ2-7
cdr3_aa: CASSRPGPTYEQYF

clone_size: .
v_call: TRBV21-1
j_call: TRBJ2-3
cdr3_aa: CASSKGVAGGPISTDTQYF

clone_size: .
v_call: TRBV12-3/TRBV12-4
j_call: TRBJ2-7
cdr3_aa: CASGGDGSYEQYF

clone_size: .
v_call: TRBV7-2
j_call: TRBJ2-1
cdr3_aa: CASSLVVGFAYNEQFF

clone_size: .
v_call: TRBV28
j_call: TRBJ2-2
cdr3_aa: CASSSTDPRDYRGANTGELFF

clone_size: .
v_call: TRBV7-9
j_call: TRBJ1-3
cdr3_aa: CASSPGGGAGNTIYF

clone_size: .
v_call: TRBV24-1
j_call: TRBJ2-1
cdr3_aa: CATSVPGSSYNEQFF

clone_size: .
v_call: TRBV10-3
j_call: TRBJ2-1
cdr3_aa: CAIGTGTEYNEQFF

clone_size: .
v_call: TRBV24-1
j_call: TRBJ2-3
cdr3_aa: CATSVSGTDTQYF

clone_size: few
v_call: TRBV19
j_call: TRBJ1-3
cdr3_aa: CASTASGSSGNTIYF

clone_size: few
v_call: TRBV7-9
j_call: TRBJ1-6
cdr3_aa: CASSLAPGQGNNSPLHF

clone_size: .
v_call: TRBV7-6
j_call: TRBJ2-7
cdr3_aa: CASSITSGGAVEQYF

clone_size: .
v_call: TRBV12-5
j_call: TRBJ2-7
cdr3_aa: CASGFRGIPGLAGGTSYEQYF

clone_size: .
v_call: TRBV7-9
j_call: TRBJ1-2
cdr3_aa: CASSLSGVEGEDYGYTF

clone_size: .
v_call: TRBV4-1
j_call: TRBJ2-7
cdr3_aa: CASSQVQAGGPLTPYEQYF

clone_size: .
v_call: TRBV27
j_call: TRBJ2-7
cdr3_aa: CASSQPGTGPYEQYF

clone_size: .
v_call: TRBV10-2
j_call: TRBJ2-2
cdr3_aa: CASSESWGNRETGELFF

clone_size: medium-sized
v_call: TRBV4-1
j_call: TRBJ1-4
cdr3_aa: CASSQGTGMEKLFF

clone_size: .
v_call: TRBV14
j_call: TRBJ2-1
cdr3_aa: CASSQDLGAQTNEQFF

clone_size: .
v_call: TRBV6-5
j_call: TRBJ1-2
cdr3_aa: CASSNPDRVNYGYTF

clone_size: .
v_call: TRBV7-9
j_call: TRBJ1-1
cdr3_aa: CASSADRSTEAFF

clone_size: .
v_call: TRBV6-5
j_call: TRBJ2-7
cdr3_aa: CASSRSTGRLYEQYF

clone_size: once
v_call: TRBV21-1
j_call: TRBJ1-2
cdr3_aa: CASSVDRGKGYTF

clone_size: .
v_call: TRBV5-1
j_call: TRBJ2-5
cdr3_aa: CASSGTSLETQYF

clone_size: few
v_call: TRBV6-1
j_call: TRBJ2-3
cdr3_aa: CASSEVLRTSTDTQYF

clone_size: .
v_call: TRBV19
j_call: TRBJ1-2
cdr3_aa: CASRLTGELDGYTF

clone_size: .
v_call: TRBV12-3/TRBV12-4
j_call: TRBJ2-7
cdr3_aa: CASSSPPLYEQYF

clone_size: .
v_call: TRBV28
j_call: TRBJ2-1
cdr3_aa: CASSLFREQFF

clone_size: .
v_call: TRBV18
j_call: TRBJ1-2
cdr3_aa: CASSLKTGGEHGYTF

clone_size: .
v_call: TRBV27
j_call: TRBJ1-5
cdr3_aa: CASSIQGNVPNQPQHF

clone_size: .
v_call: TRBV5-8
j_call: TRBJ2-2
cdr3_aa: CASTYTAPRSTGELFF

clone_size: .
v_call: TRBV5-6
j_call: TRBJ2-1
cdr3_aa: CASSPLAPESHEQFF

clone_size: .
v_call: TRBV12-3/TRBV12-4
j_call: TRBJ2-7
cdr3_aa: CASSAGDEQYF

clone_size: .
v_call: TRBV19
j_call: TRBJ2-2
cdr3_aa: CASSAGGASGELFF